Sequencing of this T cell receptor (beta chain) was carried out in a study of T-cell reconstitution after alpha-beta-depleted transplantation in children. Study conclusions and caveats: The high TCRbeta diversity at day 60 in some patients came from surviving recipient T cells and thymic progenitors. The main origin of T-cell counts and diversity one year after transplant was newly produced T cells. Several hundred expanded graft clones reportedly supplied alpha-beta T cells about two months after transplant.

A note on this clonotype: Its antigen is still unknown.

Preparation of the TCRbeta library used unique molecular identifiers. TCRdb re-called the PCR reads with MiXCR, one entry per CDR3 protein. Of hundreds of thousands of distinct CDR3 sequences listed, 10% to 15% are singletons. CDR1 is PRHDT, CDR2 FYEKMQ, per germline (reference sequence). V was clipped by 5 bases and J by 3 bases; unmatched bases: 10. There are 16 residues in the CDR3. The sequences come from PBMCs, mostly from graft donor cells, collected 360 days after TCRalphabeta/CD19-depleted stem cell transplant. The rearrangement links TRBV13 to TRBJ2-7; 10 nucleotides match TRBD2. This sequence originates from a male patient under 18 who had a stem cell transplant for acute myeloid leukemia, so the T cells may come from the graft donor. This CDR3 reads CASSPQLTSGIYEQYF. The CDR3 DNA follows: TGTGCCAGCAGCCCCCAGCTAACTAGCGGGATCTACGAGCAGTACTTC. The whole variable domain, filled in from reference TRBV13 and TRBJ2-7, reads AAGVIQSPRHLIKEKRETATLKCYPIPRHDTVYWYQQGPGQDPQFLISFYEKMQSDKGSIPDRFSAQQFSDYHSELNMSSLELGDSALYFCASSPQLTSGIYEQYFGPGTRLTVT.